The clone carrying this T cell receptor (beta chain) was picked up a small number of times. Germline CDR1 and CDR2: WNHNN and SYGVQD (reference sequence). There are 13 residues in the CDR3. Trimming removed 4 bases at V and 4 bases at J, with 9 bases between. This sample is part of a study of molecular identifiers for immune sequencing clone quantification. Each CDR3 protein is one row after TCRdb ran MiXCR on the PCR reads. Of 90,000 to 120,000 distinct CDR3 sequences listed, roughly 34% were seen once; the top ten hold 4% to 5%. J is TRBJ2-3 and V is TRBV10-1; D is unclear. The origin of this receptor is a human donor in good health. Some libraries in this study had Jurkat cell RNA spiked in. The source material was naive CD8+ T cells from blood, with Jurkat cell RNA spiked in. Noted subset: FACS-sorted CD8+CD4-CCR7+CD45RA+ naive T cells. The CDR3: CASSAAWADTQYF. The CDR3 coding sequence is TGCGCCAGCAGTGCCGCGTGGGCAGATACGCAGTATTTT.